One sample yielded the 6 T cell receptor beta chains listed below, sequenced in a study of blood T cell repertoires in COVID-19. Produced via immunoSEQ multiplex PCR; TCRdb's table is partial and in-frame only. This sample has around 260,000 clones; around 86% occur once, and the top ten carry roughly 4%. Sequenced material: peripheral blood. The receptors come from a man between 18 and 35 years old with active or convalescent COVID-19.

Concerning this clone: The same CDR3 is also encoded by other DNA sequences in this sample. The V and J genes are TRBV27 and TRBJ2-1; no clear D gene. Trimming left V 0 bases short and J 6 bases short, with 9 bases between. The CDR3 consists of 14 residues. The germline CDR1 and CDR2 sequences are MNHEY and SMNVEV (reference sequence). CDR3 amino acids: CASSLSPLGNEQFF. CDR3 bases: TGTGCCAGCAGTTTATCACCCCTCGGCAATGAGCAGTTCTTC.

The chain recombines TRBV27 with TRBJ2-1, with D perhaps matching TRBD2 (6 bases). Trimming shortened V by 6 bases and J by 0 bases, and 18 bases separated the two germline ends. The CDR3 contains 17 residues. Germline assignment: CDR1 MNHEY and CDR2 SMNVEV (reference sequence). CDR3 protein: CASSPTGLQSSYNEQFF. CDR3 DNA sequence: TGTGCCAGCAGCCCGACGGGACTCCAAAGCTCCTACAATGAGCAGTTCTTC.

This chain joins TRBV11-2 and TRBJ1-4; TRBD1 matches at 7 bases. The germline V gene encodes CDR1 SGHAT and CDR2 FQNNGV. The V and J ends lost 5 bases and 14 bases, in that order; junction bases with no gene match: 8. The CDR3 is 12 residues long. The CDR3 DNA is TGTGCCAGCAGCCCCGACAGGGTCATTCTGTTTTTT. It specifies CASSPDRVILFF.

The chain carries TRBV2 and TRBJ2-1, with 11 bases fitting TRBD2. The CDR3 is made up of 16 amino acids. Losses at the gene ends were 6 bases for V and 4 bases for J; bases not matched to a gene: 8. CDR1 is SNHLY, CDR2 FYNNEI, per germline. The CDR3 nucleotides read TGTGCCAGCAGAATCACCGGGACTAGCGGATACAATGAGCAGTTCTTC. Its protein product is CASRITGTSGYNEQFF.

This chain joins TRBV2 and TRBJ2-1; 7 nucleotides match TRBD2. The CDR3 has 14 amino acids. Germline loops: CDR1 SNHLY, CDR2 FYNNEI. V lost 5 bases, J lost 6 bases, and 7 bases stayed unmatched. DNA of the CDR3: TGTGCCAGCAGTCGGGGAGGGTCGGGCAATGAGCAGTTCTTC. Its translation is CASSRGGSGNEQFF.

This sequence joins TRBV5-1 and TRBJ2-7; TRBD2 matches at 8 bases. This CDR3 has 14 residues. Trimming cost V 4 bases and J 2 bases; bases outside gene matches: 5. Germline-derived CDR1 and CDR2 are SGHRS and YFSETQ. As DNA, the CDR3 is TGCGCCAGCAGCAGAATAGCGGGGCCCTACGAGCAGTACTTC. Translation gives CASSRIAGPYEQYF.